The rows below give T cell receptor beta chains drawn from one sample of a study of response to subunit inactivated influenza vaccine. One entry per CDR3 protein results from TCRdb running MiXCR on the RT-PCR reads. The table lists a few hundred thousand distinct CDR3 sequences, 12% to 15% of them singletons. Sequences were derived from PBMCs from blood, sampled roughly 12 days after vaccination. These receptors were taken from a man aged 45-60 years who received an inactivated influenza vaccine. The conserved cysteine and the conserved F or W are not part of the CDR3 here. The order of the fields is J gene, clone size, V gene, CDR3 protein. Clone size is stated in some rows and not others, as once, few, many or a class when expanded.

J gene: TRBJ1-1
clone size: many
V gene: TRBV7-2
CDR3 protein: ASSLVEYTMNTEAF

J gene: TRBJ2-5
clone size: many
V gene: TRBV4-3
CDR3 protein: ASSQAAQETQY

J gene: TRBJ1-5
clone size: .
V gene: TRBV12-3/TRBV12-4
CDR3 protein: ASRSPGGLNQPQH

J gene: TRBJ1-3
clone size: few
V gene: TRBV18
CDR3 protein: ASSPPGQAKYYPSGNTIY

J gene: TRBJ1-5
clone size: few
V gene: TRBV5-6
CDR3 protein: ASSLGFGTTSNQPQH

J gene: TRBJ2-7
clone size: few
V gene: TRBV7-2
CDR3 protein: ASSQDTYYEQY

J gene: TRBJ2-1
clone size: .
V gene: TRBV4-1
CDR3 protein: ASSQPVTNIDNEQF

J gene: TRBJ1-2
clone size: few
V gene: TRBV19
CDR3 protein: ASSRQGSGGYT

J gene: TRBJ1-1
clone size: .
V gene: TRBV7-9
CDR3 protein: ASSLQGAEAF

J gene: TRBJ2-7
clone size: .
V gene: TRBV6-2/TRBV6-3
CDR3 protein: ASSLTAGSEQY

J gene: TRBJ2-5
clone size: .
V gene: TRBV12-3/TRBV12-4
CDR3 protein: ASSPSLYVTQY

J gene: TRBJ2-3
clone size: .
V gene: TRBV10-3
CDR3 protein: AISDYRDTRTTTY

J gene: TRBJ2-1
clone size: .
V gene: TRBV6-2/TRBV6-3
CDR3 protein: ASSYSITSPYNEQF

J gene: TRBJ2-1
clone size: many
V gene: TRBV27
CDR3 protein: ASSLSGGLAGGRYNEQF

J gene: TRBJ2-1
clone size: few
V gene: TRBV6-4
CDR3 protein: ASRALAGGLNEQF

J gene: TRBJ2-5
clone size: many
V gene: TRBV29-1
CDR3 protein: SVGQGKETQY